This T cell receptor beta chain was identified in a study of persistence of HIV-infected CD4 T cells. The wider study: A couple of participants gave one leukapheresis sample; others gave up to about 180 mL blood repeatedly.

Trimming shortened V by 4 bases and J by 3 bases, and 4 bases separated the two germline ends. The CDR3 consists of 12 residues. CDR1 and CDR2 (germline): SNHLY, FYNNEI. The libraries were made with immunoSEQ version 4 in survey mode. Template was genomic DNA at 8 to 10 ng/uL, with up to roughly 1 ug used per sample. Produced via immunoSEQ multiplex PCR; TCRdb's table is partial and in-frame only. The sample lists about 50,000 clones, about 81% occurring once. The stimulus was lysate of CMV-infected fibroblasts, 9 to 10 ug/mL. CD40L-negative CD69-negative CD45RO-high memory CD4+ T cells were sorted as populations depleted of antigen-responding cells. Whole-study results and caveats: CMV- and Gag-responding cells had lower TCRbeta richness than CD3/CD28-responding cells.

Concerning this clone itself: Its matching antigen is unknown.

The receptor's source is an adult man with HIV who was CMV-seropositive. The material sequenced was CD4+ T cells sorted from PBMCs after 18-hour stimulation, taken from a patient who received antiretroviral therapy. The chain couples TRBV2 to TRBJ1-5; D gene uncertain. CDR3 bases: TGTGCCAGCAGTGGAAACAATCAGCCCCAGCATTTT. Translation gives CASSGNNQPQHF.